Ten or more counts support the clone carrying this T cell receptor (beta chain). No antigen is known for it. This specimen comes from a study of breast tumors, draining lymph nodes, adjacent tissues. CDR1 is GTSNPN and CDR2 is SVGIG in the germline V gene (reference sequence). The CDR3 has 15 amino acids. V was clipped by 0 bases and J by 6 bases, with 18 bases between them. TCRdb independently ran MiXCR on the multiplex PCR reads; one entry per CDR3 protein. Of approximately 130,000 distinct CDR3 sequences in the sample, 21% were seen once. Axillary draining lymph nodes of breast cancer patients supplied the node samples. Findings and limits, study-wide: The lymph node origin of tumor T cells was framed as consistent with a hypothesis, not demonstrated. Compared with basal-like, luminal-like tumors shared significantly more repertoire with nontumor tissue. Tumor TCR diversity was below lymph nodes but above nontumor tissue. The data were judged consistent with most tumor T cells coming from lymph node and expanding in tumor.

The chain has TRBV30 and TRBJ2-7, with D possibly being TRBD2 (5 bases). The sample taken for sequencing was axillary lymph node tissue. The clonotype was recovered from a female donor with breast cancer. Some clones in this sample may be carry-over from other donors' samples. The DNA for the CDR3 is TGTGCCTGGAGTGTACCGTGGGCAGTCGGAGGCGAGCAGTACTTC. This codes for CAWSVPWAVGGEQYF.